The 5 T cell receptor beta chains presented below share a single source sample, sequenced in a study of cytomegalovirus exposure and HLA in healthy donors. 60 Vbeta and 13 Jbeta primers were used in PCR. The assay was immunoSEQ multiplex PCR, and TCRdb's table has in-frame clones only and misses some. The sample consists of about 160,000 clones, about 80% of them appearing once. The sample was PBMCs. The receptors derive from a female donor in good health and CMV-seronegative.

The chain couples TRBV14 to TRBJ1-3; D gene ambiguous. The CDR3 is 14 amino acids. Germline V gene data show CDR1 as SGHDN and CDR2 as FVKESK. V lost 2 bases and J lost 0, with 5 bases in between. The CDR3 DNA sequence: TGTGCCAGCAGCCAACTGGCCTCTGGAAACACCATATATTTT. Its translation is CASSQLASGNTIYF.

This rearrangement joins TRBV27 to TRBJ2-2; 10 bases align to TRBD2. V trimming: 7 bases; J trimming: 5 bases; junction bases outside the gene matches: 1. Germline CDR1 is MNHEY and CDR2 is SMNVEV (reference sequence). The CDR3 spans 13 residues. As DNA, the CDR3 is TGTGCCAGCAAGGGACTAGCGACCGGGGAGCTGTTTTTT. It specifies CASKGLATGELFF.

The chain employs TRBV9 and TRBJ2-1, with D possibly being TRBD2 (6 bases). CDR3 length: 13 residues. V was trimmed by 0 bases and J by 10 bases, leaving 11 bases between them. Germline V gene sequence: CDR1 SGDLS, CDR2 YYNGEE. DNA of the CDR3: TGTGCCAGCAGCGTAGTTTCCAGCGGGGAGCAGTTCTTC. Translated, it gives CASSVVSSGEQFF.

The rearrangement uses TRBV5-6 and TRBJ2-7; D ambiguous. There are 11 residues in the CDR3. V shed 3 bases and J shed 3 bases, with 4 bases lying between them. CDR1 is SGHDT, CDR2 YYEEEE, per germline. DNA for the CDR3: TGTGCCAGCAGCTATCTCTACGAGCAGTACTTC. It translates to CASSYLYEQYF.

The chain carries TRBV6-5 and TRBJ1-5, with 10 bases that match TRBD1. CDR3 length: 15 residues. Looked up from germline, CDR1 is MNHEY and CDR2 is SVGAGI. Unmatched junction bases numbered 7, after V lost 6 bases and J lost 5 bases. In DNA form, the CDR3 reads TGTGCCAGCAGCAGGACAGGGGGGGGTTATCAGCCCCAGCATTTT. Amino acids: CASSRTGGGYQPQHF.